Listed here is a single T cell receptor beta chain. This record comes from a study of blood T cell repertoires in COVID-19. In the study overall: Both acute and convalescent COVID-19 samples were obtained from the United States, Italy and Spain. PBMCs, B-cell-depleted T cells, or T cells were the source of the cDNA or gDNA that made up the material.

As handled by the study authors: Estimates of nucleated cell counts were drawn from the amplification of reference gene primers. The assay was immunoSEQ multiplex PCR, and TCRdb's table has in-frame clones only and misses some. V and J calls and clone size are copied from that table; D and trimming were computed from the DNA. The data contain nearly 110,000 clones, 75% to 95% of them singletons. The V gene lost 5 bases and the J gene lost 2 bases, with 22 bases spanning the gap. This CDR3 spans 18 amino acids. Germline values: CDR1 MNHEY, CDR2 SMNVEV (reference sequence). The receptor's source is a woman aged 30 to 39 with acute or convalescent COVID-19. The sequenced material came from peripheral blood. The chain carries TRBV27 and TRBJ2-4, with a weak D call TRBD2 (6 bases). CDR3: CASSRVAGFAITKNIQYF. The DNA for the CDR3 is TGTGCCAGCAGTCGAGTGGCGGGGTTTGCTATAACCAAAAACATTCAGTACTTC.